This record covers a single T cell receptor beta chain. Its target is not known. Total pancreatectomy with islet autotransplantation was the source of the chronic pancreatitis pancreas tissue. Genomic DNA was extracted directly from bulk pancreas tissue without T cell sorting. The sample comes from a study of immune characteristics of hereditary and idiopathic chronic pancreatitis. The V gene's germline CDR1 is KGHDR and CDR2 SFDVKD. The V and J ends lost 2 bases and 2 bases, in that order; junction bases with no gene match: 15. This CDR3 region has 19 residues. Measured with immunoSEQ multiplex PCR; TCRdb has only the in-frame clones, and not every one. Counted here are about 9,400 clones, roughly 80% occurring once; the ten biggest clones make up over 12%. Study-wide results and caveats: This study excluded chronic pancreatitis caused by alcohol use. Vbeta-Jbeta usage, including TRBV10, TRBV19, TRBV23 and TRBV5, differed by pancreatitis type.

The receptor was isolated from a human donor with chronic pancreatitis. Sequencing was carried out using pancreas tissue with idiopathic chronic pancreatitis. V and J are TRBV24-1 and TRBJ2-3, with 7 bases identical to TRBD2. CDR3 loop: CATSDSRPLRGNPTDTQYF. The CDR3 coding sequence is TGTGCCACCAGTGATTCCCGACCCTTGCGGGGGAACCCCACAGATACGCAGTATTTT.